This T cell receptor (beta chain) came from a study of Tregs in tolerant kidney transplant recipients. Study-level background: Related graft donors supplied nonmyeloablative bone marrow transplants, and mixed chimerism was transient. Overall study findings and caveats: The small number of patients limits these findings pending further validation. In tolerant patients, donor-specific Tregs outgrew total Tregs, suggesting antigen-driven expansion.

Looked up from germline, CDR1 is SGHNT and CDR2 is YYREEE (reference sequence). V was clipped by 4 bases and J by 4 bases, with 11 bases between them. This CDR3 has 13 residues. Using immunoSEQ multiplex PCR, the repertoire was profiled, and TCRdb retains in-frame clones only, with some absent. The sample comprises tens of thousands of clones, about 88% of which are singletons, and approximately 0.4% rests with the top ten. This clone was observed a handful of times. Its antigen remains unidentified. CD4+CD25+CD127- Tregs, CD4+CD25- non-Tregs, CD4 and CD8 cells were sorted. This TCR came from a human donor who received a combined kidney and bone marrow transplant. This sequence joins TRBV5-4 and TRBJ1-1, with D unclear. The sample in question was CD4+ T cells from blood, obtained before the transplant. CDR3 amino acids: CASSRSGFTEAFF. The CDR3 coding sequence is TGTGCCAGCAGCCGGTCGGGGTTCACTGAAGCTTTCTTT.